Listed here is a single TCR beta chain. The same CDR3 also results from other DNA sequences found in this sample. The sample is drawn from a study of blood T cell repertoires in COVID-19. Study background: From the United States, Italy and Spain came samples of acute and convalescent COVID-19.

This study enrolled people aged about 18 to 100 from approximately 25 US geographic areas. Participants were placed into cohorts based on the clinical history they reported. The study counted Cohort 3 donors as recovered given two negative PCRs, clearance, or symptom resolution. The ends were cut back, 2 bases at V and 1 base at J, with 9 bases in the middle. The CDR3 is 14 amino acids. The germline gives CDR1 MNHEY, CDR2 SMNVEV (reference sequence). This table comes from immunoSEQ multiplex PCR, and its TCRdb copy is limited to in-frame clones, with some not included. The sample lists 250,000 to 350,000 clones; around 85% were seen once.

The gene calls are TRBV27 and TRBJ2-7; weak D call: TRBD2 (6 bases). Sequenced: PBMCs or T cells enriched from blood (not recorded which). The source of this sequence is a woman between 45 and 60 years old who had recovered from COVID-19. CDR3 sequence: CASSLGGKSYEQYF. The CDR3 DNA reads as TGTGCCAGCAGTTTAGGGGGGAAATCCTACGAGCAGTACTTC.